This T cell receptor (beta chain) was documented in a study of glioma-infiltrating T cells after dendritic cell vaccination. On the study more broadly: Autologous tumor lysate was loaded overnight onto monocyte-derived dendritic cells grown 6 to 7 days with IL-4 and GM-CSF. Patients received three intradermal dendritic cell vaccine injections at biweekly intervals.

TCRdb's table, derived via immunoSEQ multiplex PCR, lists solely in-frame clones and lacks some. The profile shows fewer than 90,000 clones, over 80% of them singletons. Losses at the gene ends were 4 bases for V and 1 base for J; bases not matched to a gene: 2. The CDR3 runs 16 residues. Germline CDR1 is SGDLS and CDR2 is YYNGEE. Sample time point: after dendritic cell vaccination, including at tumor progression/relapse. This specimen consisted of blood, obtained after dendritic cell vaccination. V gene TRBV9 combines with J gene TRBJ2-2; 12 bases align to TRBD2. The source is a human donor with glioblastoma. The CDR3 spells CASSSGLAGNTGELFF. As DNA, the CDR3 is TGTGCCAGCAGCTCGGGACTAGCGGGGAACACCGGGGAGCTGTTTTTT.